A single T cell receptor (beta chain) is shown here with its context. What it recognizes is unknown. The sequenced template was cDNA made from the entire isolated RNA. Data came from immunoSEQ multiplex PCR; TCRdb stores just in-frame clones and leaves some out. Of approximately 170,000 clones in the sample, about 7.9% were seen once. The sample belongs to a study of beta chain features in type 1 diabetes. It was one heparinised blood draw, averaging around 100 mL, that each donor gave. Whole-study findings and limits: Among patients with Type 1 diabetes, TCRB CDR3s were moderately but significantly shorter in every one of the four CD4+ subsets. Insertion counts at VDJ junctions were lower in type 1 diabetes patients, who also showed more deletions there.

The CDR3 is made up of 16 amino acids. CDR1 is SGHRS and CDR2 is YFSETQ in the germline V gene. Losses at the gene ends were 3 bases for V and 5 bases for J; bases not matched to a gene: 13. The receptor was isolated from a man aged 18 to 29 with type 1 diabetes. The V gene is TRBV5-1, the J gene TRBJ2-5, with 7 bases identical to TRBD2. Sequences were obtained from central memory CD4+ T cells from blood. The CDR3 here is CASSSLLAQGGETQYF. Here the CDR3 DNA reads TGCGCCAGCAGCTCGCTACTAGCGCAAGGAGGGGAGACCCAGTACTTC.